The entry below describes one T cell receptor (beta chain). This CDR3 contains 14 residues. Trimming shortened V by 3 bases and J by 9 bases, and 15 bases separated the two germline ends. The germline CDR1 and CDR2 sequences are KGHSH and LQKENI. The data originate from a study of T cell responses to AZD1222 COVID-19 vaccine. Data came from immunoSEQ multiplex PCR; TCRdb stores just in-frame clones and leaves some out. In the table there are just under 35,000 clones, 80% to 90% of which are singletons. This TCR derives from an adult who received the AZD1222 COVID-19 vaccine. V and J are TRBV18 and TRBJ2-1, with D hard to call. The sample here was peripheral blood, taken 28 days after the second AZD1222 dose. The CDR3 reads CASSPPGTIIEQFF. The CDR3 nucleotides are TGTGCCAGCTCACCCCCAGGTACGATCATTGAGCAGTTCTTC. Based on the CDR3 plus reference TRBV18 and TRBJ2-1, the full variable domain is NAGVMQNPRHLVRRRGQEARLRCSPMKGHSHVYWYRQLPEEGLKFMVYLQKENIIDESGMPKERFSAEFPKEGPSILRIQQVVRGDSAAYFCASSPPGTIIEQFFGPGTRLTVL.